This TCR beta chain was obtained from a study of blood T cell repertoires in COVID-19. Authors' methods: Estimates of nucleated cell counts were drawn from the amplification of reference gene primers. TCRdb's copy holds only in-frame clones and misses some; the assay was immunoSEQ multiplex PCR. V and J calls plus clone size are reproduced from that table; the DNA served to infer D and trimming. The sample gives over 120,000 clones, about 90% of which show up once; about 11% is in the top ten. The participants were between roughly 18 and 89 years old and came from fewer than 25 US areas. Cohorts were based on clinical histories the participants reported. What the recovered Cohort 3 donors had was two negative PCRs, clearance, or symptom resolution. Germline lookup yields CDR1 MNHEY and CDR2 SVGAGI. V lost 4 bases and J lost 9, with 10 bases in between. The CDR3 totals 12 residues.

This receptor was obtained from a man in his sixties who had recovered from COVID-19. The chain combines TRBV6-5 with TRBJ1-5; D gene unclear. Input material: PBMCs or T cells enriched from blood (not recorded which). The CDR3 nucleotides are TGTGCCAGCAGTTCTGCCCCAGGGCCCCAGCATTTT. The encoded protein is CASSSAPGPQHF.